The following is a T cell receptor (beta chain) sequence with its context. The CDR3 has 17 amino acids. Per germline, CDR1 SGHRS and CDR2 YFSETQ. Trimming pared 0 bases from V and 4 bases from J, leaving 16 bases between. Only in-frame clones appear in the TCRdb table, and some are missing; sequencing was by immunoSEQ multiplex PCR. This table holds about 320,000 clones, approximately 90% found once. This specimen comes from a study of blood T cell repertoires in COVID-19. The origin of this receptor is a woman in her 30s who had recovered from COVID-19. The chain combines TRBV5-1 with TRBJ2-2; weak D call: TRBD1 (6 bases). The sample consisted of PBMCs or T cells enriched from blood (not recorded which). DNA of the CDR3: TGCGCCAGCAGCTTGGGTCAGGGCGCAGGGGTCACCGGGGAGCTGTTTTTT. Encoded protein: CASSLGQGAGVTGELFF.